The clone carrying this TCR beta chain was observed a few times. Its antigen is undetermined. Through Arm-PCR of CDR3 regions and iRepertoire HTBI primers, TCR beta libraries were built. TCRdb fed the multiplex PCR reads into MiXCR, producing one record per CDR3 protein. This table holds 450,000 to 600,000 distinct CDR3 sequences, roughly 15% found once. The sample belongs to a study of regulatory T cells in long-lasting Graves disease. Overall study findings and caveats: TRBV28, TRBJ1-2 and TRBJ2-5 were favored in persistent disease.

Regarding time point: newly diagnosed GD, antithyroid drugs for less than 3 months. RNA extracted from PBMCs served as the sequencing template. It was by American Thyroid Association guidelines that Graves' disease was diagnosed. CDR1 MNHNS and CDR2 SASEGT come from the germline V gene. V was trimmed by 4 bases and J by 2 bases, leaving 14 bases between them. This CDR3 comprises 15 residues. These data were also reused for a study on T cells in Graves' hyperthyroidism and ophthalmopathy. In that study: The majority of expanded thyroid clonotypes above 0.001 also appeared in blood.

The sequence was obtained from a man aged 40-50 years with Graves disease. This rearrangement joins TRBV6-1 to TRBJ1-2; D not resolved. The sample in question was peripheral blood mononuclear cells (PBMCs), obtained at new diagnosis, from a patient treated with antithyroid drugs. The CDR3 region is CASSAVTGLNYGYTF. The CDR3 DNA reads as TGTGCCAGCAGTGCCGTGACGGGATTAAACTATGGCTACACCTTC.